One and the same sample provided the 10 T cell receptor beta chains below, sequenced in a study of control samples from healthy donors and cancer patients. Generated by immunoSEQ multiplex PCR, the TCRdb table keeps only in-frame clones and is missing some. This table holds under 200,000 clones, approximately 96% found once. Sequenced sample: blood. The receptor set was obtained from a woman aged 25 to 39 in good health.

This rearrangement joins TRBV12-3 or TRBV12-4 to TRBJ1-1; D gene uncertain. The V end lost 4 bases, the J end lost 6 bases, and 12 bases lay between the germline ends. The CDR3 sequence is 13 residues long. In DNA, the CDR3 is TGTGCCAGCAGTTCCCGTCCCTTGGCTGAAGCTTTCTTT. Its protein is CASSSRPLAEAFF.

The chain recombines TRBV10-3 with TRBJ2-1; 8 nucleotides line up with TRBD2. V shed 4 bases, J shed 2 bases, and the junction held 4 bases outside the gene matches. The CDR3 loop spans 15 amino acids. Germline V CDR1 and CDR2: ENHRY, SYGVKD. The CDR3 nucleotides are TGTGCCATCAGTGCAGAGCGGGAGCCCTACAATGAGCAGTTCTTC. It yields the protein CAISAEREPYNEQFF.

The rearrangement joins TRBV6-5 to TRBJ1-3, with a possible D match to TRBD1 (5 bases). In germline, CDR1 is MNHEY, CDR2 SVGAGI. The V and J ends lost 6 bases and 2 bases respectively, with 11 bases between them. The CDR3 runs to 14 residues. CDR3 sequence reads: CASSGGGTGNTIYF. The DNA of the CDR3 is TGTGCCAGCAGCGGTGGGGGAACTGGAAACACCATATATTTT.

This chain uses TRBV6-5 with TRBJ2-1, with TRBD2 matching 14 bases. Trimming at V came to 2 bases and at J to 7 bases, leaving 4 bases not matched to a gene. Germline values: CDR1 MNHEY, CDR2 SVGAGI. The CDR3 length is 16 residues. CDR3 nucleotide sequence: TGTGCCAGCAGTTACCTCGGGACTAGCGGGAGTAATGAGCAGTTCTTC. This sequence encodes CASSYLGTSGSNEQFF.

This chain connects TRBV24-1 to TRBJ2-2; 9 bases agree with TRBD2. Trimming took 2 bases from V and 5 from J; bases not matched to a gene: 14. Germline CDR1 reads KGHDR; CDR2 reads SFDVKD. This CDR3 comprises 19 residues. Here the CDR3 reads CATSDSRSGSGFFTGELFF. The DNA for the CDR3 is TGTGCCACCAGTGATTCGCGTAGCGGGAGTGGTTTTTTTACCGGGGAGCTGTTTTTT.

The chain uses TRBV20-1 and TRBJ1-5, with a possible D match to TRBD1 (5 bases). Germline-derived CDR1 and CDR2 are DFQATT and SNEGSKA (reference sequence). This CDR3 has 12 amino acids. The V end lost 3 bases, the J end lost 7 bases, and 10 bases lay between the germline ends. The CDR3: CSASRGEQPQHF. The CDR3 region has the DNA TGCAGTGCTAGTAGGGGAGAGCAGCCCCAGCATTTT.

In DNA, the CDR3 is TGTGCCAGCAGCGTAGTCGGGGGGACTGCGGCGGAGCAGTACTTC. Amino acids: CASSVVGGTAAEQYF. J is TRBJ2-7 and V is TRBV9, with TRBD2 matching over 7 bases. CDR3 length: 15 residues. V shed 0 bases and J 7 bases; nucleotides not matched to a gene: 10. Germline V lookup: CDR1 SGDLS, CDR2 YYNGEE.

The chain combines TRBV28 with TRBJ2-7; possible D gene TRBD2, 8 bases. The CDR3 consists of 16 residues. Germline loops: CDR1 MDHEN, CDR2 SYDVKM. Trimming shortened V by 5 bases and J by 0 bases, and 17 bases separated the two germline ends. The CDR3 sequence is CASSPFGRDSSYEQYF. The CDR3 DNA sequence: TGTGCCAGCAGTCCTTTCGGGAGGGACAGCTCCTACGAGCAGTACTTC.

The chain employs TRBV20-1 and TRBJ2-1, with a tentative D call TRBD1 (5 bases). V lost 6 bases to trimming and J lost 12 bases, with 15 bases between them. The CDR3 length is 11 residues. Germline CDR1 and CDR2: DFQATT and SNEGSKA (reference sequence). CDR3 region: CSARQPVGQFF. The CDR3 nucleotides read TGCAGTGCCAGACAGCCGGTGGGGCAGTTCTTC.

This chain links TRBV5-6 with TRBJ2-7; D not resolved. The CDR3 runs 15 residues. Germline V gene lookup returns CDR1 SGHDT and CDR2 YYEEEE. Trimming stripped 2 bases from V and 6 bases from J, with 18 bases between. The CDR3 DNA reads TGTGCCAGCAGCTTAGGAGACTTCTCAATATCCGAGCAGTACTTC. Encoded protein: CASSLGDFSISEQYF.